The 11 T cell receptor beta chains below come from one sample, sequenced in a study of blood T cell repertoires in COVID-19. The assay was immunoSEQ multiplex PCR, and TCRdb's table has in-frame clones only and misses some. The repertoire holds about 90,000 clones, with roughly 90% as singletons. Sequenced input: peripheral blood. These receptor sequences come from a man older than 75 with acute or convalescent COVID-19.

CDR3 DNA sequence: TGTGCCAGTAGTTCACTAGCGGGAGAGTACGAGCAGTACTTC. Its translation is CASSSLAGEYEQYF. The chain combines TRBV19 with TRBJ2-7; 11 bases are a match to TRBD2. CDR1 is LNHDA and CDR2 is SQIVND in the germline V gene (reference sequence). Trimming removed 5 bases from V and 4 bases from J; junction bases left unmatched: 4. This CDR3 spans 14 amino acids.

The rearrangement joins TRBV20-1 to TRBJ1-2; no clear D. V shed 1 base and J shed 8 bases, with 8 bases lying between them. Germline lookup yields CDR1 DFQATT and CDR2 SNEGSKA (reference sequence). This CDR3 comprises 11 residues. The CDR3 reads CSARGLGGYTF. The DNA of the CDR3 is TGCAGTGCTAGAGGTCTCGGGGGCTACACCTTC.

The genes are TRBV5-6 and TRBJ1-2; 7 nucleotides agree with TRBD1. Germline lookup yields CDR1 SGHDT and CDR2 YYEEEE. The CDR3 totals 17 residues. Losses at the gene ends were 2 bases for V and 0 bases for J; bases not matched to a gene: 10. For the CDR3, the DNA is TGTGCCAGCAGCTTTTGGACAGGCACCCTTCCTAACTATGGCTACACCTTC. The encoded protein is CASSFWTGTLPNYGYTF.

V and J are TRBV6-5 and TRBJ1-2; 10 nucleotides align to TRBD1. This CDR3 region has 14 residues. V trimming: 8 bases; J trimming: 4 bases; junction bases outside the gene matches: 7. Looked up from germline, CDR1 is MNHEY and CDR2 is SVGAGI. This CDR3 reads CASGGQGMGYGYTF. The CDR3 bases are TGTGCCAGCGGGGGACAGGGGATGGGCTATGGCTACACCTTC.

The CDR3 DNA sequence: TGTGCCAGCAGCCCTGCAGGGGGCGTTATCTATGGCTACACCTTC. It is translated as CASSPAGGVIYGYTF. J is TRBJ1-2 and V is TRBV5-4; 8 bases fit TRBD1. The CDR3 is 15 residues long. Trimming at V came to 4 bases and at J to 4 bases, leaving 9 bases not matched to a gene. Per germline, CDR1 SGHNT and CDR2 YYREEE (reference sequence).

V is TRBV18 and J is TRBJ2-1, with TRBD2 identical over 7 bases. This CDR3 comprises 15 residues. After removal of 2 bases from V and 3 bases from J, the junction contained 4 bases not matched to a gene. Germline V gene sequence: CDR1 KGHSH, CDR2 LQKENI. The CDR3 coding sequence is TGTGCCAGCTCACCAGAACTAGCGAACTACAATGAGCAGTTCTTC. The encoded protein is CASSPELANYNEQFF.

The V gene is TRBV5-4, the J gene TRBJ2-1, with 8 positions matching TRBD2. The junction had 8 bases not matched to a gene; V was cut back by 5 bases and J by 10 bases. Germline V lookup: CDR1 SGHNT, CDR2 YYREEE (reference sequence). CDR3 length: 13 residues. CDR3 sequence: CASSYYSGNEQFF. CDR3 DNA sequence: TGTGCCAGCAGTTATTATAGCGGGAACGAGCAGTTCTTC.

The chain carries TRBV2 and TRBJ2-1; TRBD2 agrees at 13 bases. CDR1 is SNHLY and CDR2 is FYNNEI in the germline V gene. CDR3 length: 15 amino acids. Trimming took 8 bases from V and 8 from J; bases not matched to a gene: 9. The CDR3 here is CASLTSGRASDEQFF. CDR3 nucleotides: TGTGCCAGCCTTACTAGCGGGAGGGCCAGTGATGAGCAGTTCTTC. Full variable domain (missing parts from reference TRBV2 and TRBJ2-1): EPEVTQTPSHQVTQMGQEVILRCVPISNHLYFYWYRQILGQKVEFLVSFYNNEISEKSEIFDDQFSVERPDGSNFTLKIRSTKLEDSAMYFCASLTSGRASDEQFFGPGTRLTVL.

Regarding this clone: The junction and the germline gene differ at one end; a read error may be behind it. Written as DNA, the CDR3 is TGTGCTAGCAGCTTAGCGGGAGGGCCGTCAGATACGCAGTATTTT. Amino acids: CASSLAGGPSDTQYF. The rearrangement uses TRBV7-7 and TRBJ2-3, with 11 bases matching TRBD2. This CDR3 spans 15 amino acids. CDR1 SSHAT and CDR2 FNYEAQ come from the germline V gene (reference sequence).

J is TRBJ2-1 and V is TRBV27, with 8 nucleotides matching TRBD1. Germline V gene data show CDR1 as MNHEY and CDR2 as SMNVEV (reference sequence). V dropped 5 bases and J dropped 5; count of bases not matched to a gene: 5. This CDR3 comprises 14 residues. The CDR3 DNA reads TGTGCCAGCAGTCGGACAGGGATAAACAATGAGCAGTTCTTC. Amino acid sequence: CASSRTGINNEQFF.

The CDR3: CASSVSAGAHTGELFF. DNA of the CDR3: TGTGCCAGCAGCGTATCCGCAGGGGCCCACACCGGGGAGCTGTTTTTT. This chain uses TRBV9 with TRBJ2-2, with D possibly being TRBD1 (6 bases). CDR3 length equals 16 residues. The V end lost 1 base, the J end lost 3 bases, and 13 bases lay between the germline ends. The germline gives CDR1 SGDLS, CDR2 YYNGEE.